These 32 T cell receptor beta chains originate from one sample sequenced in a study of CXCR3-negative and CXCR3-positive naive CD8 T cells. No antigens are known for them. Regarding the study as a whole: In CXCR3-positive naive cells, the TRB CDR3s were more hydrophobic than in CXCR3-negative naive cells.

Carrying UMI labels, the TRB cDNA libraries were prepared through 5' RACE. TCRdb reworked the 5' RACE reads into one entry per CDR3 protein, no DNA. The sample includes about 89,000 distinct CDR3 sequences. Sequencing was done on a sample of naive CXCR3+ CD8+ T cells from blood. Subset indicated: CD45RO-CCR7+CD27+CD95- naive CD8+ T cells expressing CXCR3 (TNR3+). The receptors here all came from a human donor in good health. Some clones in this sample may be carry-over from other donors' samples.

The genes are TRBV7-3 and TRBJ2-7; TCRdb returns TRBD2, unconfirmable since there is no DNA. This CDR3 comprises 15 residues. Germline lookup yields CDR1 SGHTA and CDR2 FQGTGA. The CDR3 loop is CASSSFGGGPYEQYF.

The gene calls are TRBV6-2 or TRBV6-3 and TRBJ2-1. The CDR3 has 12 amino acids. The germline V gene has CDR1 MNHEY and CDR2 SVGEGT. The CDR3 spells CASSFNINEQFF.

The CDR3 loop reads CSVEGLRDSYEQYF. The V gene is TRBV29-1, the J gene TRBJ2-7; TCRdb's assignment of TRBD1 cannot be checked, as there is no DNA. Germline CDR1 and CDR2: SQVTM and ANQGSEA. The CDR3 has 14 residues.

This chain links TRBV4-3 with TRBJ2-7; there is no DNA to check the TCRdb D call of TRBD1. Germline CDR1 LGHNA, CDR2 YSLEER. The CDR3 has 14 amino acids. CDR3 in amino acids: CASSQDMGDYEQYF.

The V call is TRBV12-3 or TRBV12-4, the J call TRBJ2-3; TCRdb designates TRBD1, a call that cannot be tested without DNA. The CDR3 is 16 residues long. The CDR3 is CASSGVLPGSTDTQYF.

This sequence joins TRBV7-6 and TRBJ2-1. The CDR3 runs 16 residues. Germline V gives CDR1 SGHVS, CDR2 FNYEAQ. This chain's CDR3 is CASSLAIVTTNNEQFF.

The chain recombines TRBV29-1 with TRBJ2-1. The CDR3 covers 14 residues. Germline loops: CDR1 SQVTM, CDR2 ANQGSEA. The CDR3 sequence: CSVGWSSSYNEQFF.

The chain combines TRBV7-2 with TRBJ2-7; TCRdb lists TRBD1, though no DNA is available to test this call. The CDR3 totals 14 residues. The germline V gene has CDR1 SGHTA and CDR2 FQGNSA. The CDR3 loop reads CASSSRQGWYEQYF.

CDR3 sequence reads: CSVESRGFGTEAFF. V usage is TRBV29-1 and J usage is TRBJ1-1; the D call from TCRdb, TRBD1, cannot be confirmed without DNA. CDR3 length: 14 amino acids. Per the germline V gene, CDR1 is SQVTM and CDR2 is ANQGSEA.

The CDR3 here is CASSSDNSYEQYF. The chain recombines TRBV13 with TRBJ2-7; TCRdb's D call of TRBD1 is untestable without DNA. The CDR3 extends over 13 amino acids. The germline V gene encodes CDR1 PRHDT and CDR2 FYEKMQ (reference sequence).

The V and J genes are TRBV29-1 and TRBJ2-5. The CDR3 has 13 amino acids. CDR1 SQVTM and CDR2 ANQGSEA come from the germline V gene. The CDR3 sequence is CSVEVVFEETQYF. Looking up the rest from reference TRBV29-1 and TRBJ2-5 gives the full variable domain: SAVISQKPSRDICQRGTSLTIQCQVDSQVTMMFWYRQQPGQSLTLIATANQGSEATYESGFVIDKFPISRPNLTFSTLTVSNMSPEDSSIYLCSVEVVFEETQYFGPGTRLLVL.

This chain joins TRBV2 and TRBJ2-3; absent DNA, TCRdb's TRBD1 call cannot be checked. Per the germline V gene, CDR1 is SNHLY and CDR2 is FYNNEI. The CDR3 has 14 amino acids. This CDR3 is CASRRQGGPDTQYF. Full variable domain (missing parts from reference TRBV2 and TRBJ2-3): EPEVTQTPSHQVTQMGQEVILRCVPISNHLYFYWYRQILGQKVEFLVSFYNNEISEKSEIFDDQFSVERPDGSNFTLKIRSTKLEDSAMYFCASRRQGGPDTQYFGPGTRLTVL.

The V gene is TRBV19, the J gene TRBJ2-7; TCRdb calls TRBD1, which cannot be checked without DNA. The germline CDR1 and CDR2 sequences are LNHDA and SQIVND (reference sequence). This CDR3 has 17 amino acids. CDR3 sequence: CASSKTGTGGPLDEQYF.

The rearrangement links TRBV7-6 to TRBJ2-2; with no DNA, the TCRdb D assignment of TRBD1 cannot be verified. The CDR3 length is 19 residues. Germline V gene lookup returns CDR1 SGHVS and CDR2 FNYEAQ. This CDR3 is CASSLAIQGGSANTGELFF. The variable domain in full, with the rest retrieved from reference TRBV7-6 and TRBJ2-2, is GAGVSQSPRYKVTKRGQDVALRCDPISGHVSLYWYRQALGQGPEFLTYFNYEAQQDKSGLPNDRFSAERPEGSISTLTIQRTEQRDSAMYRCASSLAIQGGSANTGELFFGEGSRLTVL.

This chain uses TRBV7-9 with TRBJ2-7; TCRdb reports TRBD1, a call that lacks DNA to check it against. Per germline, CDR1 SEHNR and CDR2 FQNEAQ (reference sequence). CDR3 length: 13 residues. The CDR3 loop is CASSLGDDYEQYF.

The CDR3 protein is CASSVGTSGAQETQYF. This chain connects TRBV9 to TRBJ2-5; as DNA is missing, the TRBD2 call by TCRdb cannot be tested. This CDR3 contains 16 residues. Germline loops: CDR1 SGDLS, CDR2 YYNGEE.

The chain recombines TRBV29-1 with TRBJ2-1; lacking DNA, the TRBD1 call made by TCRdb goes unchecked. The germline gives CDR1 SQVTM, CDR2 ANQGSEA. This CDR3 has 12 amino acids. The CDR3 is CSVPRGSGEQFF.

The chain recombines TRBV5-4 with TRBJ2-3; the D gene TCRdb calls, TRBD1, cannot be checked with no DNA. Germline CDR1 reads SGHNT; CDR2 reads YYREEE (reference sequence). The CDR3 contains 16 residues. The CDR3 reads CASSLVGRYSTDTQYF.

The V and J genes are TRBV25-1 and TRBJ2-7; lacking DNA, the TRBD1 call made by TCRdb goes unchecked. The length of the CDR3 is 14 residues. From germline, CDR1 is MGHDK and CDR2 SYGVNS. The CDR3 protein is CATTSGTGVYEQYF.

CDR3 sequence reads: CASSHEGRPSRNTEAFF. The chain uses TRBV23-1 and TRBJ1-1. TRBV23-1 belongs to the ORF category, with a function that is uncertain. This CDR3 has 17 amino acids.

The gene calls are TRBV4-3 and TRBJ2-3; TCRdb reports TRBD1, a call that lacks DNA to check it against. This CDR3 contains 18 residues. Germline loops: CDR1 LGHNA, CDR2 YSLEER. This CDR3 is CAGSQDSGDRGPFDTQYF.

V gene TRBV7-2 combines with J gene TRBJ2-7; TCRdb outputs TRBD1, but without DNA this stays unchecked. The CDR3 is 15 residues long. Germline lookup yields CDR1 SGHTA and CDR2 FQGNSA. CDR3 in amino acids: CASSAGTGHPTEQYF.

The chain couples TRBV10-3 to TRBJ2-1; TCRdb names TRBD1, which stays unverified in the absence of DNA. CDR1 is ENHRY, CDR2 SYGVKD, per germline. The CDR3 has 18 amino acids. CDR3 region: CAISEGFGGGYSYNEQFF.

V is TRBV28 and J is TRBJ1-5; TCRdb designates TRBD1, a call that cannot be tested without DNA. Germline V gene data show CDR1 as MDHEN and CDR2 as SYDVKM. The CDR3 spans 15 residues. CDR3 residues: CASYPGTGMNQPQHF.

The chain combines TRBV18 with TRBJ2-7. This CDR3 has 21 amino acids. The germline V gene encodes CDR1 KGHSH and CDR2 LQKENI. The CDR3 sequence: CASSPPGIGKLGQGLSYEQYF.

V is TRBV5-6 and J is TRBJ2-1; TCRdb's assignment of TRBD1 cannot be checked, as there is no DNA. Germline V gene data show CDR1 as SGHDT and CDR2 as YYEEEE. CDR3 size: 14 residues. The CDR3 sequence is CASSLDVSGDEQFF.

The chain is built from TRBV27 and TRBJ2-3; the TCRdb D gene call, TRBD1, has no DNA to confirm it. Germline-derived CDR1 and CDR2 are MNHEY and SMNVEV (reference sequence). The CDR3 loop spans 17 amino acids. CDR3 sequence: CASSLPGQGFLTDTQYF.

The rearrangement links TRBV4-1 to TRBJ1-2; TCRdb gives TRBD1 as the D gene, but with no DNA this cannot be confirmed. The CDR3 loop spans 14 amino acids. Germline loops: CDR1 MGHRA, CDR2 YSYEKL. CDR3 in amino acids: CASSPEGGVHGYTF.

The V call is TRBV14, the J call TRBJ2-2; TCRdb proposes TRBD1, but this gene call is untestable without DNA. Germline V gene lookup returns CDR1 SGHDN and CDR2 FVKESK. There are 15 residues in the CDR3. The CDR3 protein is CASSHSQGSTGELFF.

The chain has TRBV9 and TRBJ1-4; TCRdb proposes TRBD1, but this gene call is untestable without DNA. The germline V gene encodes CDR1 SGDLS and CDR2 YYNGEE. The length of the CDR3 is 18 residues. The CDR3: CASSARDSFIATNEKLFF.

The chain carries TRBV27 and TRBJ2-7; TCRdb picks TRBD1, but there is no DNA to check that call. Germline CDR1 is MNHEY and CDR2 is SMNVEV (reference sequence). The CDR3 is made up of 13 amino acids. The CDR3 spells CASSLYRADEQYF.

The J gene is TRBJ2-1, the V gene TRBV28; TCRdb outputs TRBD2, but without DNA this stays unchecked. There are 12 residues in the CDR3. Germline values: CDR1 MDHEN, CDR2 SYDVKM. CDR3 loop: CAGGGGGNEQFF.